This T cell receptor beta chain was observed in a study of CD8 T cells in ankylosing spondylitis. Notes on the study in general: Prior work had noted some motif variants in reactive arthritis blood and synovial fluid. Blood of patients with ankylosing spondylitis appeared to be characterized by a TCR beta motif of seven or eight highly homologous variants. Reports say disease-linked clones showed up significantly more in matched ankylosing spondylitis synovial fluid.

This clonotype occurred once. Its target is not known. Using its own MiXCR run on the 5' RACE reads, TCRdb lists one record per CDR3 protein. The sample includes 450,000 or so distinct CDR3 sequences, about 25% of them seen just once. This sequence was found in a male donor with ankylosing spondylitis. Sequencing was performed on blood, either unsorted or a sorted T cell fraction (not recorded which).

The CDR3 DNA reads TGTGCCAGCAGCGGGAAAAGGGGCACTTTGAGGACCGGGGAGCTGTTTTTT. Protein: CASSGKRGTLRTGELFF. The chain joins TRBV11-2 to TRBJ2-2; D may be TRBD1 (5 bases). The length of the CDR3 is 17 residues. The germline gives CDR1 SGHAT, CDR2 FQNNGV. Between the trimmed V and J ends, which lost 5 bases and 5 bases, there was a span of 21 bases.